These T cell receptor beta chains were read from a single sample in a study of T cell responses to AZD1222 COVID-19 vaccine. Sequenced by immunoSEQ multiplex PCR; TCRdb stores in-frame clones only, minus some. The sample includes 130,000 or so clones, roughly 92% of them seen just once. Sample: peripheral blood, taken on day 0 of AZD1222 vaccination. The source of these receptors is an adult in good health. Each CDR3 is given with its conserved first and last residue. D genes are given only for firm matches. Size is stated for part of the rows, as once, few or many counts, or as a class when the clone is expanded.

clone_size,d_call,v_call,j_call,cdr3_nt,cdr3_aa
-,-,TRBV6-5,TRBJ1-2,TGTGCCAGCAGAGGAGGACTGGTGGAGTCTGGTGGCTACACCTTC,CASRGGLVESGGYTF
-,-,TRBV2,TRBJ1-1,TGTGCCAGCAGTAGACAGTTCACTGAAGCTTTCTTT,CASSRQFTEAFF
-,-,TRBV18,TRBJ1-1,TGTGCCAGCTCACCGCTAGAGGTGCGCACTGAAGCTTTCTTT,CASSPLEVRTEAFF
-,-,TRBV19,TRBJ1-1,TGTGCCAGTACCGCGTTAGTACAGGTTCGGGAAGCTTTCTTT,CASTALVQVREAFF
-,TRBD1,TRBV30,TRBJ1-4,TGTGCCTGGGGTGGGACAGGGCCTGAGGAACTGTTTTTT,CAWGGTGPEELFF
-,-,TRBV2,TRBJ2-3,TGTGCCAGCAGCCTCCGGGACCCCGTTACGCAGTATTTT,CASSLRDPVTQYF
-,-,TRBV6-4,TRBJ2-7,TGTGCCAGCAGTGACGCTTTCTCCCGGGACAAATCCTACGAGCAGTACTTC,CASSDAFSRDKSYEQYF
-,TRBD1,TRBV6-5,TRBJ1-4,TGTGCCAGCAGGCCGGGACAGGGTCTTGAAAAACTGTTTTTT,CASRPGQGLEKLFF
-,-,TRBV12-2,TRBJ1-4,TGTGCAAGTCGCCGGGACAGGGAGCATGCAACTAATGAAAAACTGTTTTTT,CASRRDREHATNEKLFF
-,-,TRBV2,TRBJ2-2,TGTGCCAGCAGTGTAGAGCGGAGCACCGGGGAGCTGTTTTTT,CASSVERSTGELFF
few,-,TRBV11-3,TRBJ1-2,TGTGCCAGCAGCCACAGCAACGATAAGGGCTACACCTTC,CASSHSNDKGYTF
once,-,TRBV9,TRBJ1-2,TGTGCCAGCAGCGTAGCGGAGCATGGCTACACCTTC,CASSVAEHGYTF
-,-,TRBV5-6,TRBJ2-1,TGTGCCAGCACCGGGGGGCCGGGTGAGCAGTTCTTC,CASTGGPGEQFF
-,TRBD2,TRBV9,TRBJ2-1,TGTGCCAGCAGCGTAGATCAAGCGGGGGTTTACAATGAGCAGTTCTTC,CASSVDQAGVYNEQFF
once,TRBD1,TRBV29-1,TRBJ1-1,TGCAGCGTAAAGACAGGGGCGAACACTGAAGCTTTCTTT,CSVKTGANTEAFF
-,-,TRBV27,TRBJ1-5,TGTGCCAGCAGTTTAAAAGGAAATCAGCCCCAGCATTTT,CASSLKGNQPQHF
-,-,TRBV19,TRBJ2-4,TGTGCCAGTAGTATAACGGGGGATGGTAAAAACATTCAGTACTTC,CASSITGDGKNIQYF
-,-,TRBV19,TRBJ1-1,TGTGCCAGTACTATTGGACGGATGAACACTGAAGCTTTCTTT,CASTIGRMNTEAFF
few,TRBD2,TRBV20-1,TRBJ2-1,TGCAGTGCTAGTACCGGGACTAGCGGGGACAATGAGCAGTTCTTC,CSASTGTSGDNEQFF
-,-,TRBV4-1,TRBJ1-3,TGCGCCAGCAGCCCTTTCGGCTCTGGAAACACCATATATTTT,CASSPFGSGNTIYF
-,TRBD2,TRBV11-3,TRBJ2-3,TGTGCCAGCAGCTCGTCGACTAGCGGGGGGGGTGAAGATACGCAGTATTTT,CASSSSTSGGGEDTQYF
-,-,TRBV6-4,TRBJ2-1,TGTGCCAGCAGCCGGGACCCAGACAATGAGCAGTTCTTC,CASSRDPDNEQFF
-,TRBD1,TRBV9,TRBJ1-4,TGTGCCAGCAGCCCCCGGGACAGGGTTGCAGCGGAAAAACTGTTTTTT,CASSPRDRVAAEKLFF
-,-,TRBV3-1/TRBV3-2,TRBJ2-3,TGTGCCAGCAGCCTTAAAAGCGGCCGTAGCACAGATACGCAGTATTTT,CASSLKSGRSTDTQYF
-,TRBD1,TRBV6-5,TRBJ1-2,TGTGCCAGCAGTTCCGATGGAACGGACAGGGGGCATGGCTACACCTTC,CASSSDGTDRGHGYTF
-,-,TRBV4-1,TRBJ1-5,TGCGCCAGCAGCCCCTCATCCTGGCAGGCCCGGGGGCCCCAGCATTTT,CASSPSSWQARGPQHF
-,-,TRBV20-1,TRBJ1-2,TGCAGTGCCGAGTATGGCTACACCTTC,CSAEYGYTF
-,TRBD1,TRBV15,TRBJ1-2,TGTGCCACCAGCAGAGATTCAGTGTGGGCCAGGGGGCGAGTTGGCTACACCTTC,CATSRDSVWARGRVGYTF
-,-,TRBV12-3/TRBV12-4,TRBJ1-1,TGTGCCAGCAGTTTACGGACCGGGGAGCGGGCTTTCTTT,CASSLRTGERAFF
-,TRBD1,TRBV7-3,TRBJ2-2,TGTGCCAGCAGCGCCTCGACAGGGGGCGCTTTGAACACCGGGGAGCTGTTTTTT,CASSASTGGALNTGELFF
-,-,TRBV6-5,TRBJ1-5,TGTGCCAGCAGCATCAGGGGTTATAGCAATCAGCCCCAGCATTTT,CASSIRGYSNQPQHF
-,TRBD2,TRBV28,TRBJ2-7,TGTGCCAGCAGTTTATCCCTTAGCGGGCTATCCTACGAGCAGTACTTC,CASSLSLSGLSYEQYF
-,-,TRBV5-1,TRBJ1-6,TGCGCCAGCAGCTTGCAGACAGCCGATAATAATTCACCCCTCCACTTT,CASSLQTADNNSPLHF
-,TRBD2,TRBV11-3,TRBJ2-3,TGTGCCAGCAGCCATACGGGACTAGCCGGGTCAGATACGCAGTATTTT,CASSHTGLAGSDTQYF
-,-,TRBV12-3/TRBV12-4,TRBJ1-1,TGTGCCAGCAGTATACAGGGAACTGAAGCTTTCTTT,CASSIQGTEAFF
once,TRBD1,TRBV7-9,TRBJ1-1,TGTGCCAGCAGCCTTGGGACAGGCGAGACTGAAGCTTTCTTT,CASSLGTGETEAFF
-,TRBD1,TRBV5-1,TRBJ1-2,TGCGCCAGCAAGAGGACAGGGGGCGCCCGGAACTATGGCTACACCTTC,CASKRTGGARNYGYTF
once,-,TRBV5-6,TRBJ1-2,TGTGCCAGCAGCTTGTGGCTCGAGGGTAGGAAGTATGGCTACACCTTC,CASSLWLEGRKYGYTF
few,TRBD1,TRBV5-6,TRBJ2-2,TGTGCCAGCAGCTTGCTCGGGACAGTAACGGTCGGGTACGGGGAGCTGTTTTTT,CASSLLGTVTVGYGELFF
-,-,TRBV9,TRBJ1-2,TGTGCCAGCAGCCCCCCGGAGGGCCGAACCTCCTATGGCTACACCTTC,CASSPPEGRTSYGYTF
-,TRBD2,TRBV10-3,TRBJ2-3,TGTGCCATCAGTGAGGAGCGGGGTAGGGACACAGATACGCAGTATTTT,CAISEERGRDTDTQYF
-,TRBD1,TRBV3-1/TRBV3-2,TRBJ1-1,TGTGCCAGCAACAGGGGTTCAATGAACACTGAAGCTTTCTTT,CASNRGSMNTEAFF
-,TRBD2,TRBV7-9,TRBJ2-1,TGTGCCAGCAGCTCCTCCGGGACTAGCGGTATTGAGCAGTTCTTC,CASSSSGTSGIEQFF
-,-,TRBV9,TRBJ2-4,TGTGCCAGCAGCGTAGCTACTGGGGGCGCTGGTTTAGGCATTCAGTACTTC,CASSVATGGAGLGIQYF
once,TRBD1,TRBV19,TRBJ1-5,TGTGCCAGTAGGAAAACCGGGACAGGGGGCACTCAGCCCCAGCATTTT,CASRKTGTGGTQPQHF
-,-,TRBV27,TRBJ1-5,TGTGCCAGCAGTTTAGGATATAGCAATCAGCCCCAGCATTTT,CASSLGYSNQPQHF
-,-,TRBV10-3,TRBJ2-3,TGTGCCATCAGTGAGTCGACGGGGGCAGATACGCAGTATTTT,CAISESTGADTQYF
-,TRBD1,TRBV7-3,TRBJ1-2,TGTGCCAGCAGCCCGGGACAGGGAACTAACTATGGCTACACCTTC,CASSPGQGTNYGYTF
-,-,TRBV19,TRBJ1-2,TGTGCCAGTAGTATGGGGGCAGGGGAGATGTATGGCTACACCTTC,CASSMGAGEMYGYTF